These 13 T cell receptor beta chains originate from one sample sequenced in a study of blood T cell repertoires in COVID-19. Produced via immunoSEQ multiplex PCR; TCRdb's table is partial and in-frame only. Found here are 340,000 or so clones, more than 70% of them singletons; the top ten hold 3%. The sample was peripheral blood. The receptors here all came from a young man with active or convalescent COVID-19.

The chain uses TRBV30 and TRBJ1-1, with 8 bases identical to TRBD1. This CDR3 comprises 14 residues. Germline lookup yields CDR1 GTSNPN and CDR2 SVGIG (reference sequence). The ends lost 7 bases at V and 4 bases at J; junction bases unmatched: 11. CDR3 DNA: TGTGCCTTCTACTCAGGGGGCCTTAGCACTGAAGCTTTCTTT. It codes for CAFYSGGLSTEAFF.

The chain combines TRBV4-2 with TRBJ1-2; TRBD1 might be the D (5 bases). Germline CDR1 and CDR2: LGHNA and YNFKEQ. Trimming shortened V by 4 bases and J by 5 bases, and 14 bases separated the two germline ends. CDR3 size: 14 residues. Written as DNA, the CDR3 is TGTGCCAGCAGCCCCCCGGCAGGGCCATATGGCTACACCTTC. Protein: CASSPPAGPYGYTF.

CDR3 protein: CASSLGSGRTGELFF. In DNA form, the CDR3 reads TGTGCCAGCAGCTTGGGGTCGGGAAGGACCGGGGAGCTGTTTTTT. This chain joins TRBV7-3 and TRBJ2-2, with a weak D call TRBD2 (5 bases). Germline CDR1 SGHTA, CDR2 FQGTGA. CDR3 length: 15 amino acids. V shed 3 bases and J shed 5 bases, with 13 bases lying between them.

Regarding this clone: This specimen includes other DNA sequences encoding the same CDR3. V usage is TRBV11-2 and J usage is TRBJ2-3; D not resolved. From germline, CDR1 is SGHAT and CDR2 FQNNGV. The CDR3 consists of 12 residues. V was shortened by 1 base and J by 4 bases, with 3 bases between the two germline ends. CDR3 nucleotides: TGTGCCAGCAGCTTAGCGGCAGATACGCAGTATTTT. It translates to CASSLAADTQYF.

The chain recombines TRBV27 with TRBJ1-4, with D tentatively TRBD1 (5 bases). This CDR3 is built from 14 residues. Germline V gene data show CDR1 as MNHEY and CDR2 as SMNVEV (reference sequence). The germline V and J ends were trimmed by 9 bases and 7 bases, with 18 bases remaining between them. The CDR3 region is CASKRSQGSEKLFF. The CDR3 coding sequence is TGTGCCAGTAAACGGTCCCAGGGCAGTGAAAAACTGTTTTTT.

The rearrangement uses TRBV6-6 and TRBJ2-1, with 14 bases fitting TRBD2. Germline V gene lookup returns CDR1 MNHNY and CDR2 SVGAGI (reference sequence). The CDR3 has 15 residues. The V and J ends lost 2 bases and 10 bases, in that order; junction bases with no gene match: 4. The CDR3 nucleotides are TGTGCCAGCAGTTACCTGACTAGCGGGAGGGGGGAGCAGTTCTTC. Translating it yields CASSYLTSGRGEQFF.

The rearrangement links TRBV24-1 to TRBJ2-3; 9 bases match TRBD1. The germline CDR1 and CDR2 sequences are KGHDR and SFDVKD. V lost 1 base and J lost 0; bases outside the gene matches: 4. The CDR3 covers 17 residues. DNA of the CDR3: TGTGCCACCAGTGATTTCCCCGGGACAGGGAGCACAGATACGCAGTATTTT. As protein: CATSDFPGTGSTDTQYF.

Details on this clone: A read error is possible here, since a much larger clone lies one base away. The genes are TRBV6-4 and TRBJ2-3, with 11 bases identical to TRBD2. Trimming at V came to 5 bases and at J to 0 bases, leaving 1 base not matched to a gene. Germline V lookup: CDR1 MRHNA, CDR2 SNTAGT. The CDR3 is 15 residues long. The CDR3: CASSRTSGSTDTQYF. In nucleotides, the CDR3 is TGTGCCAGCAGTCGGACTAGCGGGAGCACAGATACGCAGTATTTT.

This rearrangement joins TRBV19 to TRBJ2-1; 8 positions agree with TRBD2. Germline loops: CDR1 LNHDA, CDR2 SQIVND (reference sequence). The CDR3 length is 12 residues. J gave up 7 bases and V 9 bases, and 5 bases lay outside the gene matches. The CDR3 sequence is CASHGGRNEQFF. Written as DNA, the CDR3 is TGTGCCAGCCACGGCGGGAGGAATGAGCAGTTCTTC. Complete variable domain (other parts from reference TRBV19 and TRBJ2-1): DGGITQSPKYLFRKEGQNVTLSCEQNLNHDAMYWYRQDPGQGLRLIYYSQIVNDFQKGDIAEGYSVSREKKESFPLTVTSAQKNPTAFYLCASHGGRNEQFFGPGTRLTVL.

V and J are TRBV9 and TRBJ1-6, with unresolved D. V was cut by 3 bases and J by 4 bases, with 11 bases left in between. The CDR3 runs to 15 residues. CDR1 and CDR2 (germline): SGDLS, YYNGEE. CDR3 in DNA: TGTGCCAGCAGCGCGACCGGGTATTATAATTCACCCCTCCACTTT. This sequence encodes CASSATGYYNSPLHF.

The sample holds a few counts of this clone. The chain couples TRBV4-3 to TRBJ2-4, with D maybe TRBD1 (6 bases). The CDR3 runs to 16 residues. Germline V CDR1 and CDR2: LGHNA, YSLEER. The V gene lost 1 base and the J gene lost 1 base, with 11 bases spanning the gap. The DNA for the CDR3 is TGCGCCAGCAGCCAAGGTTGGGGGCTCGCCAAAAACATTCAGTACTTC. Amino acids: CASSQGWGLAKNIQYF.

The gene calls are TRBV10-3 and TRBJ2-2; D unclear. Deletions cut 6 bases from V and 8 bases from J, with 7 bases between. The germline V gene has CDR1 ENHRY and CDR2 SYGVKD. The CDR3 has 11 residues. CDR3 sequence: CAISWAGELFF. CDR3 sequence (DNA): TGTGCCATCAGCTGGGCGGGGGAGCTGTTTTTT.

The genes are TRBV30 and TRBJ1-2; 7 bases agree with TRBD1. V trimming: 2 bases; J trimming: 4 bases; junction bases outside the gene matches: 7. The CDR3 is made up of 14 amino acids. Germline V gives CDR1 GTSNPN, CDR2 SVGIG (reference sequence). The CDR3 DNA follows: TGTGCCTGGAGTAGAACCGGGACAGCCTATGGCTACACCTTC. Protein product: CAWSRTGTAYGYTF.